Sequencing of this T cell receptor (beta chain) was carried out in a study of blood T cell repertoires in COVID-19. Across the study: COVID-19 samples, acute and convalescent, were from the United States, Italy and Spain. Nucleic acid was either cDNA or gDNA, and it came from T cells, B-cell-depleted T cells, or PBMCs.

Germline loops: CDR1 SNHLY, CDR2 FYNNEI. CDR3 length equals 13 residues. Trimming left V 4 bases short and J 5 bases short, with 6 bases between. Sequencing was performed with immunoSEQ multiplex PCR; in TCRdb, only in-frame clones are kept and a portion is missing. This table holds 60,000 to 65,000 clones, roughly 90% found once. The sequence derives from an elderly woman with active COVID-19. The sample comprised peripheral blood. The chain recombines TRBV2 with TRBJ1-6; no clear D. As DNA, the CDR3 is TGTGCCAGCAGTGGGCAGAATAATTCACCCCTCCACTTT. Its protein product is CASSGQNNSPLHF.